This TCR beta chain is from a study of regulatory T cells in long-lasting Graves disease (dated by TCRdb to the early 2020s). Concerning the study at large: Persistent Graves' disease meant more than 5 years of antithyroid drug treatment with TSH receptor autoantibodies that stayed positive. This study used TCR sequencing and RNA sequencing of peripheral blood to compare persistent Graves' disease patients against newly diagnosed Graves' disease patients. The study was registered as a clinical trial and conducted in China. A total of about 35 samples underwent TCR sequencing, from about 13 patients with persistent Graves' disease and about 20 patients with newly diagnosed Graves' disease. In the clinical cohort, patients with persistent Graves' disease had used antithyroid drugs for an average of about 9.3 years. Here is what the overall study found, with its caveats: Sequencing and analysis were limited to the TCR beta chain. Persistent disease showed preferential use of TRBV28, TRBJ1-2 and TRBJ2-5, whereas newly diagnosed disease favored TRBV20-1 and TRBJ2-1. Persistent Graves' disease patients showed lower TCR Shannon entropy and fewer highly expanded clones than newly diagnosed patients, suggesting clonal expansion. The authors acknowledged the small sample size as a limitation that may reduce accuracy. Peripheral blood alone was examined, since thyroid tissue, which constituted the primary lesion, could not be accessed. Persistent patients shared more public clonotypes among themselves (around 2,500) than newly diagnosed patients did (about 900).

The protocol used for the library was multiplex PCR. Sequencing used an Illumina HiSeq 4000. TCR beta libraries were built with iRepertoire HTBI primers and Arm-PCR amplification of CDR3 regions. Gel purification was performed on PCR products prior to sequencing. Processing in the source paper ran as follows. Across samples, about 63 TRBV and roughly 15 TRBJ segments were identified and used for gene usage analysis of CDR3 amino acid clonotypes. Filtered high-quality paired reads were merged into contigs using COPE and FqMerger. BLAST was used to align contigs to IMGT TRBV, TRBD and TRBJ reference genes, and CDR3 was defined according to IMGT. Highly expanded clones were defined as clonotypes with a frequency above 0.1%. Repertoire diversity was measured by Shannon entropy, and V-J evenness by the Gini coefficient. Public clonotypes were defined as clonotypes shared by more than one individual. The public reads were quality trimmed at Q25 with fastp and then assembled into clones with MiXCR by TCRdb, keeping productive beta chains. Rows are unified per CDR3 protein, each entry keeping the most common DNA and genes. TCRdb's processing, not the authors' own work, is the source of the V and J calls. The sample table records around 460,000 distinct CDR3 sequences; 22% of these occur just once. The ten largest account for about 12% of the sample.

Interpreted using the paper, the time point label stands for: persistent/refractory GD, antithyroid drugs over 5 years with positive TRAb. For both TCR sequencing and RNA sequencing, RNA was extracted from PBMCs using TRIzol. The diagnosis of Graves' disease followed American Thyroid Association guidelines. The patients came from an endocrinology department in Xi'an, China. Each patient gave approximately 10 milliliters of peripheral blood, collected in an EDTA anticoagulant tube. Ficoll Paque Plus density gradient separation was used to isolate PBMCs, and no further T cell sorting was done. An Agilent 2100 Bioanalyzer and agarose gel were used to assess RNA quality, and a NanoDrop 2000 was used to measure RNA concentration. This clonotype occurred many times. Its antigen is unknown. The sample holds no much larger clone one base away, and base qualities are not on file. From the cysteine through the phenylalanine, the CDR3 covers 16 amino acids. Only CDR3 DNA is held: 48 bases, read in frame from base 1. CDR1 and CDR2, looked up from the germline V gene (reference sequence), are LGHDT and YNNKEL. At the junction V is shortened by 4 bases and J by 4 bases; bases outside the gene matches: 10.

The chain uses TRBV3-1 and TRBJ1-2; 9 central bases correspond to TRBD1. The TCR comes from a female donor with Graves disease. The source was peripheral blood mononuclear cells (PBMCs), collected when the disease was refractory, from a patient treated with antithyroid drugs. The CDR3 amino acid sequence is: CASSPRQGQGTYGYTF. Read as DNA, the sequence is TGTGCCAGCAGCCCCCGCCAGGGACAGGGAACCTATGGCTACACCTTC.